Listed below are T cell receptor beta chains from one sample, sequenced in a study of T cells in Graves' hyperthyroidism and ophthalmopathy. TCRdb redid the calling of the multiplex PCR reads with MiXCR, one entry per CDR3 protein. The sample has more than 40,000 distinct CDR3 sequences; over 45% are singletons. Sequencing was performed on peripheral blood or thyroid tissue (not recorded which). The receptors stem from a woman aged 45-60 years with Graves' hyperthyroidism. Both conserved end residues are part of each CDR3. D genes are given only for firm matches. Only some rows state a clone size, as once, few, many or a class for expanded clones.

d_gene: .; v_gene: TRBV7-9; j_gene: TRBJ1-3; abundance: .; CDR3nt: TGTGCCAGCAGCCCGATGACTAGCGGGAGCGCGAACACCATATATTTT; CDR3aa: CASSPMTSGSANTIYF
d_gene: TRBD1; v_gene: TRBV2; j_gene: TRBJ2-7; abundance: .; CDR3nt: TGTGCCATCGGTTTGGACAGGGGAGCTCCCCACGAGCAGTACTTC; CDR3aa: CAIGLDRGAPHEQYF
d_gene: .; v_gene: TRBV7-2; j_gene: TRBJ2-6; abundance: few; CDR3nt: TGTGCCAGCAGCATACAAGGGACTGGGGCCAACGTCCTGACTTTC; CDR3aa: CASSIQGTGANVLTF
d_gene: .; v_gene: TRBV20-1; j_gene: TRBJ1-6; abundance: many; CDR3nt: TGCAGTCTTGCACCGGGCCGACCGAATTCACCCCTCCACTTT; CDR3aa: CSLAPGRPNSPLHF
d_gene: .; v_gene: TRBV2; j_gene: TRBJ1-2; abundance: .; CDR3nt: TGTGCCAGCAGTGAAGGGGGCTATGGCTACACCTTC; CDR3aa: CASSEGGYGYTF
d_gene: .; v_gene: TRBV5-5; j_gene: TRBJ2-6; abundance: many; CDR3nt: TGTGCCAGCAGGCGGACGGTGGATGACTCTGGGGCCAACGTCCTGACTTTC; CDR3aa: CASRRTVDDSGANVLTF
d_gene: .; v_gene: TRBV20-1; j_gene: TRBJ2-2; abundance: .; CDR3nt: TGCAGTGCCGCCGGGCCTGGCGGGGAGCCGCTTTTT; CDR3aa: CSAAGPGGEPLF
d_gene: TRBD1; v_gene: TRBV7-8; j_gene: TRBJ1-6; abundance: .; CDR3nt: TGTGCCAGCAGCTTAGACAGGGGAGGTTCACCCCTCCACTTT; CDR3aa: CASSLDRGGSPLHF
d_gene: TRBD1; v_gene: TRBV7-2; j_gene: TRBJ2-3; abundance: many; CDR3nt: TGTGCCAGCAGCTTAGTGGGGACAGGGAAATCAGATACGCAGTATTTT; CDR3aa: CASSLVGTGKSDTQYF
d_gene: TRBD2; v_gene: TRBV20-1; j_gene: TRBJ2-5; abundance: .; CDR3nt: TGCAGTGCTAGTGACGGAGGGAGGGCTGGGAAGACCCAGTACTTC; CDR3aa: CSASDGGRAGKTQYF
d_gene: TRBD2; v_gene: TRBV20-1; j_gene: TRBJ2-5; abundance: .; CDR3nt: TGCAGTGCTAGCGGGACTAGCGGGAGCGAAGAGACCCAGTACTTC; CDR3aa: CSASGTSGSEETQYF
d_gene: .; v_gene: TRBV7-3; j_gene: TRBJ2-7; abundance: .; CDR3nt: TGTGCCAGCAGCTTAACGGGGGTGGGCGAGCAGTACTTC; CDR3aa: CASSLTGVGEQYF
d_gene: TRBD1; v_gene: TRBV7-7; j_gene: TRBJ1-2; abundance: .; CDR3nt: TGTGCTAGCAGCTTAAGTGACAGGGGCCTCCTTGGCTACACCTTC; CDR3aa: CASSLSDRGLLGYTF
d_gene: .; v_gene: TRBV10-1; j_gene: TRBJ2-7; abundance: medium-sized; CDR3nt: TGCGCCAGACCCACCGGGTTGGTTTCCGAGGAACCAGTCTACGAGCAGTACTTC; CDR3aa: CARPTGLVSEEPVYEQYF
d_gene: .; v_gene: TRBV9; j_gene: TRBJ2-2; abundance: .; CDR3nt: TGTGCCAGCAGCGTCCCTGGGGCGGCGAACACCGGGGAGCTGTTTTTT; CDR3aa: CASSVPGAANTGELFF
d_gene: .; v_gene: TRBV25-1; j_gene: TRBJ1-6; abundance: .; CDR3nt: TGTGCCAGCAGTTACAGAGACGATAATTCACCCCTCCACTTT; CDR3aa: CASSYRDDNSPLHF
d_gene: .; v_gene: TRBV7-8; j_gene: TRBJ1-1; abundance: many; CDR3nt: TGTGCCAGCAGCTTAACTCAGCCGGTGTTCTTT; CDR3aa: CASSLTQPVFF
d_gene: TRBD2; v_gene: TRBV29-1; j_gene: TRBJ2-7; abundance: .; CDR3nt: TGCAGCGTTAAGACTAGCGGGACCGACCGGCAGTACTTC; CDR3aa: CSVKTSGTDRQYF
d_gene: TRBD1; v_gene: TRBV3-1; j_gene: TRBJ2-5; abundance: many; CDR3nt: TGTGCCAGCAGCCACAGACAGGGGGAACAGACCCAGTACTTC; CDR3aa: CASSHRQGEQTQYF
d_gene: TRBD2; v_gene: TRBV29-1; j_gene: TRBJ2-7; abundance: many; CDR3nt: TGCAGCGCTACGGGAGGCCGCTCCTACGAGCAGTACTTC; CDR3aa: CSATGGRSYEQYF
d_gene: TRBD1; v_gene: TRBV15; j_gene: TRBJ1-1; abundance: .; CDR3nt: TGTGCCACCAGCAGAGAGACAGGGAGGAACACTGAAGCTTTCTTT; CDR3aa: CATSRETGRNTEAFF
d_gene: TRBD2; v_gene: TRBV5-1; j_gene: TRBJ2-7; abundance: .; CDR3nt: TGCGCCAGCAGAAGAACTAGCGAGAGCTCCTACGAGCAGTACTTC; CDR3aa: CASRRTSESSYEQYF
d_gene: TRBD1; v_gene: TRBV20-1; j_gene: TRBJ1-6; abundance: .; CDR3nt: TGCAGTGCTAGAGCGAGGTCGACAGGGGGGACTTCACCCCTCCACTTT; CDR3aa: CSARARSTGGTSPLHF
d_gene: .; v_gene: TRBV11-2; j_gene: TRBJ1-6; abundance: many; CDR3nt: TGTGCCAGCAGCTTAGGAAGGACCTTGGCCCTCCACTTT; CDR3aa: CASSLGRTLALHF
d_gene: .; v_gene: TRBV7-2; j_gene: TRBJ2-7; abundance: .; CDR3nt: TGTGCCAGCAGACCCCCGGGGGTAGAATTTCGCTACGAGCAGTACTTC; CDR3aa: CASRPPGVEFRYEQYF
d_gene: TRBD1; v_gene: TRBV29-1; j_gene: TRBJ1-1; abundance: .; CDR3nt: TGCAGCGCCAGGAGTGGACAGGGGAACACTGAAGCTTTCTTT; CDR3aa: CSARSGQGNTEAFF
d_gene: TRBD1; v_gene: TRBV2; j_gene: TRBJ1-1; abundance: .; CDR3nt: TGTGCCAGCGGGACAGGGCTGCAAGCTTTCTTT; CDR3aa: CASGTGLQAFF
d_gene: TRBD1; v_gene: TRBV25-1; j_gene: TRBJ1-5; abundance: .; CDR3nt: TGTGCCAGCAGTGACGCCGGGACAGGGGATCAGCCCCAGCATTTT; CDR3aa: CASSDAGTGDQPQHF
d_gene: .; v_gene: TRBV5-1; j_gene: TRBJ2-7; abundance: .; CDR3nt: TGCGCCAGCAGCCGGAGCGGTACCTACGAGCAGTACTTC; CDR3aa: CASSRSGTYEQYF
d_gene: TRBD1; v_gene: TRBV10-3; j_gene: TRBJ1-1; abundance: few; CDR3nt: TGTGCCATCACCTCCGGGACAGGGCGAGAAGCTTTCTTT; CDR3aa: CAITSGTGREAFF
d_gene: .; v_gene: TRBV5-1; j_gene: TRBJ1-1; abundance: many; CDR3nt: TGCGCCAGCAGCCCCACCGAAGGGAGGGCTGAAGCTTTCTTT; CDR3aa: CASSPTEGRAEAFF
d_gene: .; v_gene: TRBV7-9; j_gene: TRBJ2-3; abundance: many; CDR3nt: TGTGCCAGCAGCCGCCCCGGGAGTCGGGGAGATACGCAGTATTTT; CDR3aa: CASSRPGSRGDTQYF
d_gene: TRBD1; v_gene: TRBV5-6; j_gene: TRBJ2-7; abundance: .; CDR3nt: TGTGCCAGCAGCGTGGGACAGGCCCTTTCCTACGAGCAGTACTTC; CDR3aa: CASSVGQALSYEQYF
d_gene: .; v_gene: TRBV9; j_gene: TRBJ2-3; abundance: many; CDR3nt: TGTGCCAGCAGCGTAGCAGGGGACAGCACAGATACGCAGTATTTT; CDR3aa: CASSVAGDSTDTQYF
d_gene: .; v_gene: TRBV7-9; j_gene: TRBJ1-2; abundance: .; CDR3nt: TGTGCCAGCAGTTCACCCGGTGACAAGGGAGGGGCTAGTATGTTCTACACCTTC; CDR3aa: CASSSPGDKGGASMFYTF
d_gene: TRBD1; v_gene: TRBV29-1; j_gene: TRBJ1-5; abundance: .; CDR3nt: TGCAGCGTATCCACAGGGGCCGGCAGCAATCAGCCCCAGCATTTT; CDR3aa: CSVSTGAGSNQPQHF
d_gene: .; v_gene: TRBV29-1; j_gene: TRBJ2-2; abundance: .; CDR3nt: TGCAGCGTTCAGGGGAGAAGGACCGGGGAGCTGTTTTTT; CDR3aa: CSVQGRRTGELFF
d_gene: .; v_gene: TRBV20-1; j_gene: TRBJ1-2; abundance: .; CDR3nt: TGCAGTGCTAGAGATCGTGGGACGGCAACTATGGACTACACCTTC; CDR3aa: CSARDRGTATMDYTF
d_gene: TRBD2; v_gene: TRBV5-4; j_gene: TRBJ2-3; abundance: many; CDR3nt: TGTGCCAGCATGGTCTGGCTAGCGGGGGGAGATACGCAGTATTTT; CDR3aa: CASMVWLAGGDTQYF
d_gene: .; v_gene: TRBV12-3/TRBV12-4; j_gene: TRBJ1-6; abundance: many; CDR3nt: TGTGCCAGCAGTTTGAGCGGACACCAAACACCCCTCCACTTT; CDR3aa: CASSLSGHQTPLHF
d_gene: TRBD2; v_gene: TRBV14; j_gene: TRBJ2-5; abundance: .; CDR3nt: TGTGCCAGCAGCCTCCCTAGCGGCAAGACCCAGTACTTC; CDR3aa: CASSLPSGKTQYF
d_gene: .; v_gene: TRBV2; j_gene: TRBJ2-7; abundance: .; CDR3nt: TGTGCCAGCAGGGCGGTGAACGAGCAGTACTTC; CDR3aa: CASRAVNEQYF
d_gene: .; v_gene: TRBV5-1; j_gene: TRBJ1-1; abundance: many; CDR3nt: TGCGCCAGCAGCTGGAAATCGGCAGTCACTGAAGCTTTCTTT; CDR3aa: CASSWKSAVTEAFF
d_gene: .; v_gene: TRBV24-1; j_gene: TRBJ2-2; abundance: many; CDR3nt: TGTGCCACCGGCCAGATTAACACCGGGGAGCTGTTTTTT; CDR3aa: CATGQINTGELFF
d_gene: .; v_gene: TRBV7-2; j_gene: TRBJ1-2; abundance: many; CDR3nt: TGTGCCAGCAGCTTGGTGACAGAGAACTATGGCTACACCTTC; CDR3aa: CASSLVTENYGYTF
d_gene: TRBD1; v_gene: TRBV19; j_gene: TRBJ1-6; abundance: .; CDR3nt: TGTGCCAGTAGTTTTTGGACAGGGGCAAGCAATCAGCCCCTCCACTTT; CDR3aa: CASSFWTGASNQPLHF